The source of this TCR beta chain is a study of CD8+ T cells in alopecia areata. Study-wide findings and caveats: Lesional scalp, notably in alopecia totalis/universalis, had clonality above that of normal scalp. Possibly because of HLA-related factors, TCR sharing was less clear across patients than in mice.

Regarding this clone: Its antigen remains unknown.

Sequencing relied on a cDNA template that was reverse transcribed from extracted RNA. Profiled with immunoSEQ multiplex PCR; TCRdb holds only in-frame clones, not every one. The data contain approximately 150,000 clones, 75% to 90% of them singletons. The length of the CDR3 is 12 residues. The V and J ends lost 7 bases and 6 bases, in that order; junction bases with no gene match: 5. Germline V CDR1 and CDR2: SQVTM, ANQGSEA. The V gene is TRBV29-1, the J gene TRBJ1-2; 10 bases map to TRBD1. This TCR came from a human donor with alopecia areata. Sequenced here: CD8+ T cells sorted from blood, sampled at week 0. The CDR3 loop is CSDGDRGHGYTF. The CDR3 DNA reads as TGCAGCGATGGGGACAGGGGACATGGCTACACCTTC. The full variable domain, completed using reference TRBV29-1 and TRBJ1-2, is SAVISQKPSRDICQRGTSLTIQCQVDSQVTMMFWYRQQPGQSLTLIATANQGSEATYESGFVIDKFPISRPNLTFSTLTVSNMSPEDSSIYLCSDGDRGHGYTFGSGTRLTVV.